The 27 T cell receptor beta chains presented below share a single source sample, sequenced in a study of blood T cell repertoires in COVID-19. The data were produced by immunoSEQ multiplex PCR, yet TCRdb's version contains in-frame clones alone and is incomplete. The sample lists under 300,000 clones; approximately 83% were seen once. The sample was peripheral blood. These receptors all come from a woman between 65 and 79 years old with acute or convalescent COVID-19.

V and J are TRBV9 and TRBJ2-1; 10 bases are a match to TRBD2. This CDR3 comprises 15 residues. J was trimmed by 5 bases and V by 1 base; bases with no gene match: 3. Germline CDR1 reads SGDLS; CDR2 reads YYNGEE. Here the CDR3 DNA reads TGTGCCAGCAGCGTATCAGCGGGGGGGCACAATGAGCAGTTCTTC. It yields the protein CASSVSAGGHNEQFF.

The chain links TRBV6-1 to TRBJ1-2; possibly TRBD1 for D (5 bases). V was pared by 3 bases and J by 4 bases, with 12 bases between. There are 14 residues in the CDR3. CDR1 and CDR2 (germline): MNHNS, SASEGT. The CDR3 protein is CASSDLDSFYGYTF. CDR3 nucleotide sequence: TGTGCCAGCAGTGATCTAGACAGCTTCTATGGCTACACCTTC.

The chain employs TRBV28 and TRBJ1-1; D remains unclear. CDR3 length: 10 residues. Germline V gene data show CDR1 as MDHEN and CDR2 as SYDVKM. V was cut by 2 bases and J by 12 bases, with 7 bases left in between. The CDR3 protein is CASSLTGTFF. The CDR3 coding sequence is TGTGCCAGCAGTTTAACGGGGACTTTCTTT.

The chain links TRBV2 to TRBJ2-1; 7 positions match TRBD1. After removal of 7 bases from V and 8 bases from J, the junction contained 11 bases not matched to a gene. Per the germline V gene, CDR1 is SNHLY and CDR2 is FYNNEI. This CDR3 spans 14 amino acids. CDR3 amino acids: CASTPTTGSYEQFF. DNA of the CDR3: TGTGCCAGCACCCCGACGACAGGGTCTTATGAGCAGTTCTTC.

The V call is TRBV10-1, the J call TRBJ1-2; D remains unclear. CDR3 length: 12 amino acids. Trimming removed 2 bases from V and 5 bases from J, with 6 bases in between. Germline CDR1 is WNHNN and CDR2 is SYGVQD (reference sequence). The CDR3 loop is CASSETPYGYTF. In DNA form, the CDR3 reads TGCGCCAGCAGTGAGACTCCATATGGCTACACCTTC.

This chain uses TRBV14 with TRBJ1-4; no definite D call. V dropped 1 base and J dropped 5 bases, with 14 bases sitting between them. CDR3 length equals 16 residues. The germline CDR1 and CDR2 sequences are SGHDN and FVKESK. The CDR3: CASSQVFATGNEKLFF. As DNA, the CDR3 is TGTGCCAGCAGCCAAGTATTCGCAACCGGGAATGAAAAACTGTTTTTT. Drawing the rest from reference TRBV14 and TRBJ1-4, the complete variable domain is EAGVTQFPSHSVIEKGQTVTLRCDPISGHDNLYWYRRVMGKEIKFLLHFVKESKQDESGMPNNRFLAERTGGTYSTLKVQPAELEDSGVYFCASSQVFATGNEKLFFGSGTQLSVL.

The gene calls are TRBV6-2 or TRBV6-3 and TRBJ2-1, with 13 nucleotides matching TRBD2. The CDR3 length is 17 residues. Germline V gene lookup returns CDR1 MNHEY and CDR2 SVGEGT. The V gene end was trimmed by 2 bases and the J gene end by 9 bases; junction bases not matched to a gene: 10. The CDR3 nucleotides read TGTGCCAGCAGTTACCCTTCCAGACTAGCGGGGGGCCTTGAGCAGTTCTTC. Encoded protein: CASSYPSRLAGGLEQFF.

CDR3 in amino acids: CASSLEGGSGNSPLHF. The CDR3 DNA reads as TGTGCCAGCAGCTTGGAAGGGGGCTCGGGAAATTCACCCCTCCACTTT. The chain carries TRBV5-6 and TRBJ1-6, with 7 bases matching TRBD1. The germline gives CDR1 SGHDT, CDR2 YYEEEE. The CDR3 has 16 amino acids. Trimming at V came to 0 bases and at J to 7 bases, leaving 7 bases not matched to a gene.

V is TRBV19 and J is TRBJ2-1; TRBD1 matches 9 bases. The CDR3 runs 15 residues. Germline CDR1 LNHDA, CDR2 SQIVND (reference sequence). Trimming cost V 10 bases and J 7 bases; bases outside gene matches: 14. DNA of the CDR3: TGTGCCACTTACTCCTCTCGGGACAGGGTGAATGAGCAGTTCTTC. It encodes CATYSSRDRVNEQFF.

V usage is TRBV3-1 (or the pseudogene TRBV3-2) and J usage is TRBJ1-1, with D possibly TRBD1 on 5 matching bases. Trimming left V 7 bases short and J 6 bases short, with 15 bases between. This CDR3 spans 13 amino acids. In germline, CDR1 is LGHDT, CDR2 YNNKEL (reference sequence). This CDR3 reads CASKPSGGSEAFF. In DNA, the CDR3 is TGTGCCAGCAAGCCCTCTGGGGGGTCTGAAGCTTTCTTT.

The CDR3 DNA reads as TGTGCCAGCAGTGCTCCGGGACAGGGAGGGAATCAGGACACTGAAGCTTTCTTT. Protein product: CASSAPGQGGNQDTEAFF. V is TRBV6-1 and J is TRBJ1-1, with 9 bases matching TRBD1. This CDR3 is built from 18 residues. Germline V gives CDR1 MNHNS, CDR2 SASEGT. V gave up 4 bases and J gave up 3 bases; unmatched junction bases: 15.

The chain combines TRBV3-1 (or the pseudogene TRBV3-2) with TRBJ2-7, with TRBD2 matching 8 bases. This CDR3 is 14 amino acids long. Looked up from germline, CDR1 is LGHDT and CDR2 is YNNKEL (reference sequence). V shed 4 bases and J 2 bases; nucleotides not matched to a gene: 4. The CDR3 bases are TGTGCCAGCAGCCGGCGGGGGGAAGCCTACGAGCAGTACTTC. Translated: CASSRRGEAYEQYF.

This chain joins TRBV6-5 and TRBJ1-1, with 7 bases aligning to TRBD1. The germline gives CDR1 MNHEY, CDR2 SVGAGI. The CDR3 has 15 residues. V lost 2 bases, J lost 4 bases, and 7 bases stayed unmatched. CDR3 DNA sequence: TGTGCCAGCAGTTACAGCCCGACAGGGAGCACTGAAGCTTTCTTT. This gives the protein CASSYSPTGSTEAFF.

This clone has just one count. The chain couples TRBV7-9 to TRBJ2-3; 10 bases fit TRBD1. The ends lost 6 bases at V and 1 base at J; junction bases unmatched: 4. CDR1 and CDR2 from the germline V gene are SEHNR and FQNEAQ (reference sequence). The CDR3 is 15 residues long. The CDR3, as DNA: TGTGCCAGCAGTAGACAGGGGGCCCGCACAGATACGCAGTATTTT. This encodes CASSRQGARTDTQYF.

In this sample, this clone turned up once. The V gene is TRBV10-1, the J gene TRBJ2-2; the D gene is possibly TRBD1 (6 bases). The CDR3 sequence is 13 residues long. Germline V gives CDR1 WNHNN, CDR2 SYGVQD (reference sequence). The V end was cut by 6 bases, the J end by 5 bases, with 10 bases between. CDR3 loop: CASRAGATGELFF. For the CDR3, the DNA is TGCGCCAGCAGGGCAGGGGCGACCGGGGAGCTGTTTTTT.

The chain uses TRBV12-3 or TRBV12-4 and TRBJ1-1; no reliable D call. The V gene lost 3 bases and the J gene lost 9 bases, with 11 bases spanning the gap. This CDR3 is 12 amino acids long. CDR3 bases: TGTGCCAGCAGTTTCTCGGAGTGGAAAGCTTTCTTT. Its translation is CASSFSEWKAFF.

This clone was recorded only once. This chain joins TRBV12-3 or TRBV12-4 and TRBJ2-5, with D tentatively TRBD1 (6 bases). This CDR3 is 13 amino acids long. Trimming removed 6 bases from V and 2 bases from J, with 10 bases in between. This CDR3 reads CASRRGQQETQYF. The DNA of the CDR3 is TGTGCCAGCAGGCGTGGACAGCAAGAGACCCAGTACTTC.

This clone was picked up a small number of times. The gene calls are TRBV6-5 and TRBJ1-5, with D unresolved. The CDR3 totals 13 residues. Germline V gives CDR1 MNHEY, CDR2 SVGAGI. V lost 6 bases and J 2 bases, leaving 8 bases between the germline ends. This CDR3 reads CASSSLGNQPQHF. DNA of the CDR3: TGTGCCAGCAGCTCCCTTGGCAATCAGCCCCAGCATTTT.

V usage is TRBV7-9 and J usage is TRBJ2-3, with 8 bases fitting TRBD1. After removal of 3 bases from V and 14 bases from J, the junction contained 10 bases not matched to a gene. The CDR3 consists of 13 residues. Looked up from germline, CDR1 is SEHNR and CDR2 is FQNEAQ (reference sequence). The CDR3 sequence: CASSFGGQGALYF. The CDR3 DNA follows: TGTGCCAGCAGCTTTGGCGGACAGGGAGCTTTGTATTTT. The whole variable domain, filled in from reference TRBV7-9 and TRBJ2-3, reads DTGVSQNPRHKITKRGQNVTFRCDPISEHNRLYWYRQTLGQGPEFLTYFQNEAQLEKSRLLSDRFSAERPKGSFSTLEIQRTEQGDSAMYLCASSFGGQGALYFGPGTRLTVL.

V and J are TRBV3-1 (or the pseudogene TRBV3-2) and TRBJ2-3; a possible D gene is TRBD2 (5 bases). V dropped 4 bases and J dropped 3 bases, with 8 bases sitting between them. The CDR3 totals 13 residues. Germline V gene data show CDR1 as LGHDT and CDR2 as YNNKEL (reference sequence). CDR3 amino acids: CASSPGWTDTQYF. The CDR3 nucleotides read TGTGCCAGCAGCCCGGGATGGACAGATACGCAGTATTTT.

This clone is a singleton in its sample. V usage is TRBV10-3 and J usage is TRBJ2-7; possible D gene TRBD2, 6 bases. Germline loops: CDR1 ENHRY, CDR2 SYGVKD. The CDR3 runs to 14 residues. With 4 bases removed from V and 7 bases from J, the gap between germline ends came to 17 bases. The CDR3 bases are TGTGCCATCAGTGCCGGGGGAAGGGGTGAAGAGCAGTACTTC. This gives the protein CAISAGGRGEEQYF.

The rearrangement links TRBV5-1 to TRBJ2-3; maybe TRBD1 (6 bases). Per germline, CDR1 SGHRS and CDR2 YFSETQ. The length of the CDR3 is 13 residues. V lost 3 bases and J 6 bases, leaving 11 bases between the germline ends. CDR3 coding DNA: TGCGCCAGCAGCTCCCGGGACACGGATACGCAGTATTTT. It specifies CASSSRDTDTQYF.

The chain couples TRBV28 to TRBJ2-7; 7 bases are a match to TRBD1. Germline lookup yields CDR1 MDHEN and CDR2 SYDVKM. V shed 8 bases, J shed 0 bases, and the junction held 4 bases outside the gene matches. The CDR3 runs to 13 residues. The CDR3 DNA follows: TGTGCCAGCTGGGACAGTAACTCCTACGAGCAGTACTTC. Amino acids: CASWDSNSYEQYF.

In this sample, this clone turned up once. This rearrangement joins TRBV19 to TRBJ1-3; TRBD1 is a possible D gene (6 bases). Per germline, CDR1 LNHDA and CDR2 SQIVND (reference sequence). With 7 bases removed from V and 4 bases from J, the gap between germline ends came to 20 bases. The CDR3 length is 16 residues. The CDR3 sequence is CASTHGRQGNGNTIYF. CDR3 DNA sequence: TGTGCCAGTACCCATGGTCGGCAGGGGAACGGAAACACCATATATTTT.

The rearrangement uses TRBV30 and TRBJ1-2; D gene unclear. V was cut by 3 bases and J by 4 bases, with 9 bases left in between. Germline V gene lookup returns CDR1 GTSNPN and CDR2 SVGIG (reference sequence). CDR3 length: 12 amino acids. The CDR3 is CAWRRVGYGYTF. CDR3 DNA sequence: TGTGCCTGGAGGAGGGTAGGCTATGGCTACACCTTC.

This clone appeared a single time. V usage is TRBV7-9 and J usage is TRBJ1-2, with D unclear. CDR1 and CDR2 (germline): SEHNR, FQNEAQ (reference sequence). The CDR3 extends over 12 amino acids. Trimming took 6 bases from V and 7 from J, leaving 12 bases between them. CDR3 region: CASSPEAGGYTF. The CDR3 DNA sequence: TGTGCCAGCAGTCCCGAGGCGGGTGGCTACACCTTC.

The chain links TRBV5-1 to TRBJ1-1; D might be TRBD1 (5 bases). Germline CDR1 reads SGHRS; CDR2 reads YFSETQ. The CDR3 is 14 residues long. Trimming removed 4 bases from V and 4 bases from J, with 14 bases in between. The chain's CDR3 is CASSPPGGVTEAFF. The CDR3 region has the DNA TGCGCCAGCAGCCCGCCCGGGGGGGTCACTGAAGCTTTCTTT.